This T cell receptor (beta chain) was captured in a study of Ad26.COV2.S vaccination and SARS-CoV-2 variants. At the level of the study: By the intramuscular route, Ad26.COV2.S was given once, or twice 56 days apart. Points from the study as a whole: Possible underestimation of total T cell responses by the TCR breadth and depth analyses was noted. Vaccinees displayed broader spike-specific TCR repertoires than placebo recipients.

Of note for this clone: Antigen unknown.

TCRdb's copy holds only in-frame clones and misses some; the assay was immunoSEQ multiplex PCR. The sample lists 350,000 to 500,000 clones, roughly 89% occurring once. The treatment is: about 20 received Ad26.COV2.S at low or high dose, single or two shots; about 5 received placebo; per-sample allocation not given. Following the first vaccine or placebo injection, samples were taken on day 63. The sample consisted of peripheral blood, taken in a trial of Ad26.COV2.S vaccine versus placebo. The clonotype comes from a person between 18 and 59 years old who received the Ad26.COV2.S COVID-19 vaccine or a placebo.

CDR3 coding DNA: TGTGCCAGCAGTTACACAGGTCCGAACACTGAAGCTTTCTTT. It is translated as CASSYTGPNTEAFF. V usage is TRBV6-5 and J usage is TRBJ1-1, with D possibly TRBD1 on 5 matching bases. The CDR3 has 14 amino acids. The germline V gene has CDR1 MNHEY and CDR2 SVGAGI. V was clipped by 2 bases and J by 1 base, with 8 bases between them.